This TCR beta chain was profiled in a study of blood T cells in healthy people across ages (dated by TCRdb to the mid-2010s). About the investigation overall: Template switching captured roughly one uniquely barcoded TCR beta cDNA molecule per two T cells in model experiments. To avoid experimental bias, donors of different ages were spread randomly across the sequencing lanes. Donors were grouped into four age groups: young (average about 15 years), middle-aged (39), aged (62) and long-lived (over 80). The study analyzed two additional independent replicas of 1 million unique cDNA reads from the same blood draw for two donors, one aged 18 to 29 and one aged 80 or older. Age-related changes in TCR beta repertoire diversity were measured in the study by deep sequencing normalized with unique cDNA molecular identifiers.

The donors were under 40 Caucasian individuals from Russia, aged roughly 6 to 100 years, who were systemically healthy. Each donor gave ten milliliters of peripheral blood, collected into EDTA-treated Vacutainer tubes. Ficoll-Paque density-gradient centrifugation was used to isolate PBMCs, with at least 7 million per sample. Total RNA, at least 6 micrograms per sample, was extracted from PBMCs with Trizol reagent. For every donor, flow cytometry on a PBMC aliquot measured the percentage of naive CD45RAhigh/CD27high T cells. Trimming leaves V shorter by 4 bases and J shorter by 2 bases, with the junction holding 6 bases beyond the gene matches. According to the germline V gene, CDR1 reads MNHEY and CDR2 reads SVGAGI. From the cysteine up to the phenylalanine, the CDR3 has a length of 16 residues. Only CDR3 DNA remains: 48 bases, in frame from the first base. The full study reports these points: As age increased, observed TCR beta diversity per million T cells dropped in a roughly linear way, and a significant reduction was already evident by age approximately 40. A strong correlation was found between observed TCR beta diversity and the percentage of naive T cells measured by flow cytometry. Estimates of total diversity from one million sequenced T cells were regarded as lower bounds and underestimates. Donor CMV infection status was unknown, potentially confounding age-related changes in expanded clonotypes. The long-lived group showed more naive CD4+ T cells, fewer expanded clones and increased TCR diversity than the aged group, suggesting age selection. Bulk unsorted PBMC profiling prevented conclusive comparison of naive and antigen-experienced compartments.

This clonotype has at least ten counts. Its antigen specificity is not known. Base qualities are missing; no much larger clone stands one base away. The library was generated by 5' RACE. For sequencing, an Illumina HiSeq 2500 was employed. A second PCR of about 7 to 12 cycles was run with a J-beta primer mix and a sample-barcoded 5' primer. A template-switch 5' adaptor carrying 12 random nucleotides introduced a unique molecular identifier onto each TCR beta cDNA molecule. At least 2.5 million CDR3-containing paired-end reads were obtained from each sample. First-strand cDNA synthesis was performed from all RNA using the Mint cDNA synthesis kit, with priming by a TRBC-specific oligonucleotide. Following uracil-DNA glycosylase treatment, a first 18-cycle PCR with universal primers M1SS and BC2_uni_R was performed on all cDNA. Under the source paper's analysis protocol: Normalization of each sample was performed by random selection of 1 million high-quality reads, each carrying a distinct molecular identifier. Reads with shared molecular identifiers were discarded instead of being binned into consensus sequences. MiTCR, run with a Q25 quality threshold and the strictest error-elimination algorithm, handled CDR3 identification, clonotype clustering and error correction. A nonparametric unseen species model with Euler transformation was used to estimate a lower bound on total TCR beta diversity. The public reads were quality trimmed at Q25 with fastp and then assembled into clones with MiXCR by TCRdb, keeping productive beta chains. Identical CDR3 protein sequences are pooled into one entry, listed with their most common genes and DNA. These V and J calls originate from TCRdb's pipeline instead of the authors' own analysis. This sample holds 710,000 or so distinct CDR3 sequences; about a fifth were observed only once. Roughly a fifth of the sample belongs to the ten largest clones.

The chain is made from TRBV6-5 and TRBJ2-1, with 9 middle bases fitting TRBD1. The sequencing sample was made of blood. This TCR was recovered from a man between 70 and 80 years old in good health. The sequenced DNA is TGTGCCAGCAGTTCAAGGGGACAGGGCACCTACAATGAGCAGTTCTTC. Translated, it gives CASSSRGQGTYNEQFF.